Listed below are T cell receptor beta chains from one sample, sequenced in a study of blood T cell repertoires in COVID-19. The data were produced by immunoSEQ multiplex PCR, yet TCRdb's version contains in-frame clones alone and is incomplete. The sample shows just under 350,000 clones, approximately 89% of them seen only once. Specimen: peripheral blood. The receptors shown here come from a woman between 18 and 29 years old who had recovered from COVID-19. Both conserved end residues are part of each CDR3. The order of the fields is CDR3 length, J gene, V gene, D gene, CDR3 protein. The D gene is left open where the match is weak.

CDR3 length: 14
J gene: TRBJ1-5
V gene: TRBV7-9
D gene: .
CDR3 protein: CASSGTGRNQPQHF

CDR3 length: 17
J gene: TRBJ2-1
V gene: TRBV7-8
D gene: .
CDR3 protein: CASSPRIDRGVGHEQFF

CDR3 length: 12
J gene: TRBJ1-2
V gene: TRBV6-5
D gene: .
CDR3 protein: CASFRGRDGYTF

CDR3 length: 14
J gene: TRBJ2-1
V gene: TRBV30
D gene: .
CDR3 protein: CAWSSGRINNEQFF

CDR3 length: 15
J gene: TRBJ1-1
V gene: TRBV9
D gene: .
CDR3 protein: CASSVVPGQNTEAFF

CDR3 length: 18
J gene: TRBJ2-3
V gene: TRBV13
D gene: TRBD2
CDR3 protein: CASSLGFGLAGGADTQYF

CDR3 length: 16
J gene: TRBJ1-5
V gene: TRBV27
D gene: .
CDR3 protein: CASSWGHPYSNQPQHF

CDR3 length: 17
J gene: TRBJ2-2
V gene: TRBV6-2/TRBV6-3
D gene: TRBD1
CDR3 protein: CASSLHRTGINTGELFF

CDR3 length: 11
J gene: TRBJ1-2
V gene: TRBV20-1
D gene: .
CDR3 protein: CSATGAYGYTF

CDR3 length: 17
J gene: TRBJ2-1
V gene: TRBV11-3
D gene: TRBD2
CDR3 protein: CASSLVLAGRSYNEQFF

CDR3 length: 16
J gene: TRBJ1-1
V gene: TRBV25-1
D gene: TRBD1
CDR3 protein: CASSAITGQGSTEAFF

CDR3 length: 16
J gene: TRBJ1-1
V gene: TRBV5-4
D gene: TRBD1
CDR3 protein: CASSPGGQGAPRGAFF

CDR3 length: 16
J gene: TRBJ1-6
V gene: TRBV15
D gene: .
CDR3 protein: CATSRVQGSYNSPLHF

CDR3 length: 14
J gene: TRBJ2-4
V gene: TRBV7-2
D gene: TRBD2
CDR3 protein: CASSLSGGGNIQYF

CDR3 length: 15
J gene: TRBJ1-1
V gene: TRBV6-5
D gene: TRBD1
CDR3 protein: CASSTDRGVNTEAFF

CDR3 length: 13
J gene: TRBJ1-1
V gene: TRBV29-1
D gene: .
CDR3 protein: CSVTRAAGTEAFF

CDR3 length: 16
J gene: TRBJ1-6
V gene: TRBV4-3
D gene: .
CDR3 protein: CASSRRRSSYNSPLHF

CDR3 length: 17
J gene: TRBJ2-3
V gene: TRBV7-2
D gene: TRBD2
CDR3 protein: CASSLERTSGSTDTQYF

CDR3 length: 15
J gene: TRBJ2-1
V gene: TRBV3-1/TRBV3-2
D gene: .
CDR3 protein: CASSQGKAGNNEQFF

CDR3 length: 18
J gene: TRBJ1-5
V gene: TRBV12-2
D gene: .
CDR3 protein: CASRVSKTGGFSNQPQHF

CDR3 length: 13
J gene: TRBJ2-1
V gene: TRBV19
D gene: .
CDR3 protein: CASSIGVQGEQFF

CDR3 length: 15
J gene: TRBJ2-1
V gene: TRBV2
D gene: TRBD2
CDR3 protein: CASSRLAGVPNEQFF

CDR3 length: 15
J gene: TRBJ2-1
V gene: TRBV18
D gene: TRBD2
CDR3 protein: CASSPLAGGHNEQFF

CDR3 length: 14
J gene: TRBJ1-2
V gene: TRBV19
D gene: .
CDR3 protein: CASSLPPGLLGYTF

CDR3 length: 17
J gene: TRBJ1-6
V gene: TRBV9
D gene: TRBD1
CDR3 protein: CASSETGGGSYNSPLHF

CDR3 length: 15
J gene: TRBJ1-3
V gene: TRBV7-9
D gene: .
CDR3 protein: CASSFASSSGNTIYF

CDR3 length: 16
J gene: TRBJ1-6
V gene: TRBV9
D gene: TRBD1
CDR3 protein: CASSVTDRASESPLHF

CDR3 length: 16
J gene: TRBJ2-1
V gene: TRBV11-3
D gene: TRBD2
CDR3 protein: CASSNLAGSSYNEQFF

CDR3 length: 16
J gene: TRBJ2-1
V gene: TRBV7-2
D gene: TRBD2
CDR3 protein: CASSLGGLAEYNEQFF

CDR3 length: 16
J gene: TRBJ2-1
V gene: TRBV9
D gene: TRBD2
CDR3 protein: CASSAPGGEGFNEQFF

CDR3 length: 18
J gene: TRBJ2-1
V gene: TRBV4-3
D gene: TRBD2
CDR3 protein: CASSQTTGGTKSYNEQFF

CDR3 length: 14
J gene: TRBJ1-1
V gene: TRBV6-2/TRBV6-3
D gene: .
CDR3 protein: CASSYGGFYTEAFF

CDR3 length: 15
J gene: TRBJ1-5
V gene: TRBV2
D gene: TRBD1
CDR3 protein: CASSVDRGLNQPQHF

CDR3 length: 16
J gene: TRBJ1-1
V gene: TRBV4-1
D gene: .
CDR3 protein: CASSPRLILTGTEAFF

CDR3 length: 15
J gene: TRBJ2-5
V gene: TRBV5-6
D gene: .
CDR3 protein: CASSLSGERQETQYF

CDR3 length: 16
J gene: TRBJ2-6
V gene: TRBV27
D gene: .
CDR3 protein: CASSPLTSSGANVLTF

CDR3 length: 14
J gene: TRBJ1-5
V gene: TRBV5-6
D gene: .
CDR3 protein: CASRRVLPHQPQHF

CDR3 length: 14
J gene: TRBJ1-2
V gene: TRBV24-1
D gene: TRBD1
CDR3 protein: CATSHDRVGYGYTF

CDR3 length: 16
J gene: TRBJ1-3
V gene: TRBV4-3
D gene: .
CDR3 protein: CASSQDIYTAGDTIYF

CDR3 length: 15
J gene: TRBJ2-5
V gene: TRBV24-1
D gene: TRBD1
CDR3 protein: CATSALTGGPETQYF

CDR3 length: 14
J gene: TRBJ2-2
V gene: TRBV6-1
D gene: .
CDR3 protein: CASSEKLDTGELFF

CDR3 length: 13
J gene: TRBJ2-5
V gene: TRBV29-1
D gene: .
CDR3 protein: CSVAVSPVETQYF

CDR3 length: 14
J gene: TRBJ1-5
V gene: TRBV15
D gene: .
CDR3 protein: CATSRDRFTQPQHF

CDR3 length: 13
J gene: TRBJ1-1
V gene: TRBV7-9
D gene: .
CDR3 protein: CASTPETARRAFF

CDR3 length: 12
J gene: TRBJ1-1
V gene: TRBV7-9
D gene: .
CDR3 protein: CASSPRQLEAFF

CDR3 length: 15
J gene: TRBJ2-5
V gene: TRBV6-2/TRBV6-3
D gene: TRBD2
CDR3 protein: CASSYSSGSRETQYF

CDR3 length: 16
J gene: TRBJ2-1
V gene: TRBV12-2
D gene: .
CDR3 protein: CASRLDRGQSYNEQFF